Shown below are 3 T cell receptor beta chains from a single sample sequenced in a study of T-cell memory formation after mild COVID-19. A single record per CDR3 protein comes from TCRdb applying MiXCR to the 5' RACE reads. The data hold about 470,000 distinct CDR3 sequences, with approximately 23% observed a single time. Material: PBMCs or a T cell subset sorted from them (not recorded which). The receptor set was obtained from an adult woman who had mild COVID-19 (a few samples of this study predate the infection). Cell type and time point are not known.

CDR3 sequence: CASSLGLREETQYF. In DNA, the CDR3 is TGTGCCAGCAGCTTGGGACTTCGCGAAGAGACCCAGTACTTC. The chain couples TRBV11-1 to TRBJ2-5; D possibly corresponds to TRBD2 (6 bases). This CDR3 spans 14 amino acids. Germline CDR1 and CDR2: SGHAT and FQDESV (reference sequence). The germline V and J ends were trimmed by 3 bases and 3 bases, with 11 bases remaining between them.

This chain links TRBV7-9 with TRBJ2-1; D may match TRBD1 or TRBD2 (5 bases each). V lost 8 bases, J lost 11 bases, and 19 bases lay in between. The CDR3 is 13 residues long. The germline V gene has CDR1 SEHNR and CDR2 FQNEAQ (reference sequence). The CDR3 loop reads CASDGAGFFQQFF. The CDR3 DNA reads as TGTGCCAGCGACGGGGCAGGCTTCTTTCAGCAGTTCTTC.

The V and J genes are TRBV7-9 and TRBJ2-2; 7 bases fit TRBD2. The CDR3 extends over 16 amino acids. CDR1 SEHNR and CDR2 FQNEAQ come from the germline V gene (reference sequence). V trimming: 5 bases; J trimming: 3 bases; junction bases outside the gene matches: 9. CDR3 in DNA: TGTGCCAGCAGCCTTCCTAGCGGCGGGTACACCGGGGAGCTGTTTTTT. This codes for CASSLPSGGYTGELFF.